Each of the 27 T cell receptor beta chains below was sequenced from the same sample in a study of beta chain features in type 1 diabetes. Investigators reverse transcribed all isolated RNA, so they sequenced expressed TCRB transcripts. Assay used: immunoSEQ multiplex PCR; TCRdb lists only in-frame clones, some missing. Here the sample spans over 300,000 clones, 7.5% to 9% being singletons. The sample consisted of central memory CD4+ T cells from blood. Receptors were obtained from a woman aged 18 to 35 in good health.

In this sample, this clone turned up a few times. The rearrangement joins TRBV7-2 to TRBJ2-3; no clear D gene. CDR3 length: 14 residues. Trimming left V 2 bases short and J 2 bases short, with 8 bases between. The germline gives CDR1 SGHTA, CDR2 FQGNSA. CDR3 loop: CASSLIALTDTQYF. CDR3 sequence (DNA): TGTGCCAGCAGCTTAATAGCCCTCACAGATACGCAGTATTTT. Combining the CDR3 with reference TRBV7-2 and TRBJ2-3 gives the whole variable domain GAGVSQSPSNKVTEKGKDVELRCDPISGHTALYWYRQSLGQGLEFLIYFQGNSAPDKSGLPSDRFSAERTGGSVSTLTIQRTQQEDSAVYLCASSLIALTDTQYFGPGTRLTVL.

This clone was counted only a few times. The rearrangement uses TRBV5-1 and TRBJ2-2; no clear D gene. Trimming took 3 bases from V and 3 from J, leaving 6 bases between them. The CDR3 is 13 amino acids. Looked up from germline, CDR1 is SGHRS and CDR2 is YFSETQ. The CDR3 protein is CASSSTDTGELFF. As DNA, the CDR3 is TGCGCCAGCAGCTCTACAGACACCGGGGAGCTGTTTTTT.

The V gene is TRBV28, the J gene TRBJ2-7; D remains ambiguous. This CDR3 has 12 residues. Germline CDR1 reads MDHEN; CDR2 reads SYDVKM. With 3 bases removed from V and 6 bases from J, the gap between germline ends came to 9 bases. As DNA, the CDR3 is TGTGCCAGCAGTTTGAGAAGAGCCGAGCAGTACTTC. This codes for CASSLRRAEQYF.

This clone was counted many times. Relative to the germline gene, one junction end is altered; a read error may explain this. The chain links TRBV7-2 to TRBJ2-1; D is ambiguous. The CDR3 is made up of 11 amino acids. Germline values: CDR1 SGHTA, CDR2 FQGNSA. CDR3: CASSSDNEQFF. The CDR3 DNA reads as TGTGCCAGCAGCTCCGACAATGAGCAGTTCTTC.

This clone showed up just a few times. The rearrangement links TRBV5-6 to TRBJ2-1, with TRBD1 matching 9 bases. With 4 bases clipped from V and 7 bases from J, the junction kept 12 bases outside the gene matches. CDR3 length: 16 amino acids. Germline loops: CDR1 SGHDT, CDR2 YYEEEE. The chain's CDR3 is CASSVSGTGISNEQFF. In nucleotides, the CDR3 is TGTGCCAGCAGCGTCTCCGGGACAGGGATTTCGAATGAGCAGTTCTTC.

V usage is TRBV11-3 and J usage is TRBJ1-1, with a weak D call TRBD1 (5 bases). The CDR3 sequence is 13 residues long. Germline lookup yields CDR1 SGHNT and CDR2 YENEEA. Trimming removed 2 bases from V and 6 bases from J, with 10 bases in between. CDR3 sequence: CASSLQLGAEAFF. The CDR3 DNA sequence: TGTGCCAGCAGCTTACAATTGGGGGCTGAAGCTTTCTTT.

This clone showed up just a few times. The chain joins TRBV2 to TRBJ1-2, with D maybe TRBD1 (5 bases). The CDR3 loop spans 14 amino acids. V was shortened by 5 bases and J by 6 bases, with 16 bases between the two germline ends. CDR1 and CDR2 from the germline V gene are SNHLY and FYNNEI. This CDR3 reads CASSLGHGANGYTF. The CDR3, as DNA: TGTGCCAGCAGTCTCGGACATGGAGCGAATGGCTACACCTTC. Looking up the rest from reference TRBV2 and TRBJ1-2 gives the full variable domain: EPEVTQTPSHQVTQMGQEVILRCVPISNHLYFYWYRQILGQKVEFLVSFYNNEISEKSEIFDDQFSVERPDGSNFTLKIRSTKLEDSAMYFCASSLGHGANGYTFGSGTRLTVV.

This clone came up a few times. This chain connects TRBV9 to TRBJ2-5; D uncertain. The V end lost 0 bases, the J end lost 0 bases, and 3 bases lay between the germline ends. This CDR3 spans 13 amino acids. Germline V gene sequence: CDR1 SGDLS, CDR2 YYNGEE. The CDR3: CASSVGYQETQYF. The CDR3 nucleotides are TGTGCCAGCAGCGTAGGATACCAAGAGACCCAGTACTTC.

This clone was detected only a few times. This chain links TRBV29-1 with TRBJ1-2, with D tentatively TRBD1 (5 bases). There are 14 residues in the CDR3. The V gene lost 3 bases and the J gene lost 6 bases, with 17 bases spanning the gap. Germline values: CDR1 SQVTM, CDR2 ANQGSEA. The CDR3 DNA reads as TGCAGCGTTGATGGTCTGCGGGGCTTAGATGGCTACACCTTC. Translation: CSVDGLRGLDGYTF.

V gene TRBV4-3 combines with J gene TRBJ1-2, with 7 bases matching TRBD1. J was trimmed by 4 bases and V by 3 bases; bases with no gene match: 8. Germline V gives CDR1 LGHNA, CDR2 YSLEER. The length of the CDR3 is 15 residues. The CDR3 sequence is CASSHGQATTYGYTF. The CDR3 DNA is TGCGCCAGCAGCCACGGACAGGCGACAACCTATGGCTACACCTTC.

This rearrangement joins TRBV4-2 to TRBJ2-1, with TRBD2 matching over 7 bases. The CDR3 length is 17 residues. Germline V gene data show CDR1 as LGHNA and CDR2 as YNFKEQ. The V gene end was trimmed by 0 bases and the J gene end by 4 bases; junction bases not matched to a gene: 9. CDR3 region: CASSQELGTTSYNEQFF. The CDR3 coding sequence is TGTGCCAGCAGCCAAGAGTTGGGGACTACAAGTTACAATGAGCAGTTCTTC.

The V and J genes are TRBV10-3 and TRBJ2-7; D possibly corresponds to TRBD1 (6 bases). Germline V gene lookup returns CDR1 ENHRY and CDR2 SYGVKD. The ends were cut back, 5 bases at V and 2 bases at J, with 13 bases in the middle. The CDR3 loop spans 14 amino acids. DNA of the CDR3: TGTGCCATCAGTAACGGACAGTCTCCCTACGAGCAGTACTTC. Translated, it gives CAISNGQSPYEQYF.

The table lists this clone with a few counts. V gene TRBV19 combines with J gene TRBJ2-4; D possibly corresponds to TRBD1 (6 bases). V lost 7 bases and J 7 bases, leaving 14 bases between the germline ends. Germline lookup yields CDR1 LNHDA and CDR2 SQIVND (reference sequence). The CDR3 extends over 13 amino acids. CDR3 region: CASTQGRGNIQYF. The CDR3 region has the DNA TGTGCCAGTACACAGGGAAGAGGGAACATTCAGTACTTC.

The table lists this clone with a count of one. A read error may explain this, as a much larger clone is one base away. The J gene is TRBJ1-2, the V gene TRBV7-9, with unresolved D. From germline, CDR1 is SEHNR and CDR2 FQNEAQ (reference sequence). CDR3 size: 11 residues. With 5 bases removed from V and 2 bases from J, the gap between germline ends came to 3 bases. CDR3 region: CASSRNYGYTF. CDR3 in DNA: TGTGCCAGCAGCCGGAACTATGGCTACACCTTC. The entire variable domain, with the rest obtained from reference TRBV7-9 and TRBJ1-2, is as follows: DTGVSQNPRHKITKRGQNVTFRCDPISEHNRLYWYRQTLGQGPEFLTYFQNEAQLEKSRLLSDRFSAERPKGSFSTLEIQRTEQGDSAMYLCASSRNYGYTFGSGTRLTVV.

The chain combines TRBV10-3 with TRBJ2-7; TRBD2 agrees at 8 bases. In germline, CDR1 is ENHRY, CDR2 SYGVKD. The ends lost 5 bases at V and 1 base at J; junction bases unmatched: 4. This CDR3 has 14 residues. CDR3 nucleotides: TGTGCCATCAGTCGGACTAGCCCATCCTACGAGCAGTACTTC. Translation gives CAISRTSPSYEQYF.

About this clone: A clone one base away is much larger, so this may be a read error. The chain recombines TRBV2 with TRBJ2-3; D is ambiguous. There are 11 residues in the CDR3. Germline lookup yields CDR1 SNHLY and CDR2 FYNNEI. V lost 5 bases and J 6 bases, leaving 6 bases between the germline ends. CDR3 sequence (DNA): TGTGCCAGCAGTTTGGTGGATACGCAGTATTTT. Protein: CASSLVDTQYF.

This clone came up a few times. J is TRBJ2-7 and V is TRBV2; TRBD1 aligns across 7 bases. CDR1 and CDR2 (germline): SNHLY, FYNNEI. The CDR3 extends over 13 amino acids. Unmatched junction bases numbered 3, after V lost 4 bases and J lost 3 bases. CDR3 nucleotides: TGTGCCAGCAGTGGCGACAGGGTCTACGAGCAGTACTTC. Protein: CASSGDRVYEQYF.

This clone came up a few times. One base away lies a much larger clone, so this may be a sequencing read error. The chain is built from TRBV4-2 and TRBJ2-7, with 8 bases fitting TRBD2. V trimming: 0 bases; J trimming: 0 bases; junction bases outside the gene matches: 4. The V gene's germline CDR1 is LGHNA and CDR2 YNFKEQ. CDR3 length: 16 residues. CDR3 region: CASSQEWLAGSYEQYF. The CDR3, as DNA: TGTGCCAGCAGCCAAGAATGGCTAGCGGGCTCCTACGAGCAGTACTTC.

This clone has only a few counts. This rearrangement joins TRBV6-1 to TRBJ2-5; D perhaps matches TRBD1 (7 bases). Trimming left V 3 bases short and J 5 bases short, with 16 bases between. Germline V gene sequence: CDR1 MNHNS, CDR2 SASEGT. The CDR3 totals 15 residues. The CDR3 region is CASSDRGATMETQYF. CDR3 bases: TGTGCCAGCAGTGACAGGGGGGCAACAATGGAGACCCAGTACTTC.

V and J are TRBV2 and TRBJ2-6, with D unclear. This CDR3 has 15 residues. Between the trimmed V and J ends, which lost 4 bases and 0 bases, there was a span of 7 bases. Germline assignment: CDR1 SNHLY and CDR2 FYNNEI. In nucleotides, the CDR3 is TGTGCCAGCAGTGTGAGCTACTCTGGGGCCAACGTCCTGACTTTC. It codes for CASSVSYSGANVLTF.

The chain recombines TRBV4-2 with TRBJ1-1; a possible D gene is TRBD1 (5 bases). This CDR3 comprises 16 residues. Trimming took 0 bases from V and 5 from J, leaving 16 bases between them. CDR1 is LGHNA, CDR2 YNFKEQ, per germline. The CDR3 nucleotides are TGTGCCAGCAGCCAAGACGATCGAAGGGGTTCAACTGAAGCTTTCTTT. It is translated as CASSQDDRRGSTEAFF.

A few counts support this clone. In DNA form, the CDR3 reads TGTGCCAGCTGTCGGGGGGCGGCCGTGAAGTTCTTC. Translation: CASCRGAAVKFF. The genes are TRBV6-5 and TRBJ2-1, with D possibly matching TRBD2 (7 bases). Germline V CDR1 and CDR2: MNHEY, SVGAGI. Trimming cost V 8 bases and J 14 bases, with 19 bases left between them. The CDR3 consists of 12 residues.

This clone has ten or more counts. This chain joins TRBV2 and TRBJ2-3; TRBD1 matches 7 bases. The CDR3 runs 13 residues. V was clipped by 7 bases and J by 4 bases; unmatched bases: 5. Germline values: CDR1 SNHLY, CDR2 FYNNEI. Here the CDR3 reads CASKGGRADTQYF. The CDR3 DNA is TGTGCCAGCAAAGGGGGCAGGGCAGATACGCAGTATTTT.

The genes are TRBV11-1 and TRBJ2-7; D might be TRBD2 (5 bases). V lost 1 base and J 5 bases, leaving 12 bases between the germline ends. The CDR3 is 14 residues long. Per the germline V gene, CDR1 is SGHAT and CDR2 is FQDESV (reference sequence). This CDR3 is CASSLGVSGDEQYF. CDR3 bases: TGTGCCAGCAGCTTAGGGGTAAGCGGCGACGAGCAGTACTTC. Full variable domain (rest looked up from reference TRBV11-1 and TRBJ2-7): EAEVAQSPRYKITEKSQAVAFWCDPISGHATLYWYRQILGQGPELLVQFQDESVVDDSQLPKDRFSAERLKGVDSTLKIQPAELGDSAMYLCASSLGVSGDEQYFGPGTRLTVT.

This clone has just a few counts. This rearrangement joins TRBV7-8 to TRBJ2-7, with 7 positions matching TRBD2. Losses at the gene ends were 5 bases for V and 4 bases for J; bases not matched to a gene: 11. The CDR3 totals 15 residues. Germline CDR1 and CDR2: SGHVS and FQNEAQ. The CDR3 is CASSAAGSIGYEQYF. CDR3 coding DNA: TGTGCCAGCAGCGCAGCGGGGTCCATTGGGTACGAGCAGTACTTC.

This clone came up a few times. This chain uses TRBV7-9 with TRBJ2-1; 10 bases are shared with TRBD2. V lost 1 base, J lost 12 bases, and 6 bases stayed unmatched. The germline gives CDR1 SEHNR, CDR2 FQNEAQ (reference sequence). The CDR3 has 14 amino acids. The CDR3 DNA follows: TGTGCCAGCAGCTTAGGTTCCCCTAGCGGGAGGCAGTTCTTC. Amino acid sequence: CASSLGSPSGRQFF.

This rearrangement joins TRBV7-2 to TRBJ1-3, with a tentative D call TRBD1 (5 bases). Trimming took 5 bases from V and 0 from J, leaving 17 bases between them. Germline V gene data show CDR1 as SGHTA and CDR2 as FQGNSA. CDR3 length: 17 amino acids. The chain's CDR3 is CASSHRGVSSSGNTIYF. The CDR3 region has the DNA TGTGCCAGCAGCCATAGAGGGGTTTCTAGCTCTGGAAACACCATATATTTT.